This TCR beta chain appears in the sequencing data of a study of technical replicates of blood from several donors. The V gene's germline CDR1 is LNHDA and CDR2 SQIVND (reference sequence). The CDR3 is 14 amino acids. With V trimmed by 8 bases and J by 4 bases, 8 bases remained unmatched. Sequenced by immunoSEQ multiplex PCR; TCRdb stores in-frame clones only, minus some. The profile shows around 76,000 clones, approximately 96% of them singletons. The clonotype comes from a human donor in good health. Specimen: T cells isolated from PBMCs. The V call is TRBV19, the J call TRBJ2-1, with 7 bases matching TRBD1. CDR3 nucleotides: TGTGCCAGTGGGATCTGGGACAGTTACAATGAGCAGTTCTTC. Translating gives CASGIWDSYNEQFF.